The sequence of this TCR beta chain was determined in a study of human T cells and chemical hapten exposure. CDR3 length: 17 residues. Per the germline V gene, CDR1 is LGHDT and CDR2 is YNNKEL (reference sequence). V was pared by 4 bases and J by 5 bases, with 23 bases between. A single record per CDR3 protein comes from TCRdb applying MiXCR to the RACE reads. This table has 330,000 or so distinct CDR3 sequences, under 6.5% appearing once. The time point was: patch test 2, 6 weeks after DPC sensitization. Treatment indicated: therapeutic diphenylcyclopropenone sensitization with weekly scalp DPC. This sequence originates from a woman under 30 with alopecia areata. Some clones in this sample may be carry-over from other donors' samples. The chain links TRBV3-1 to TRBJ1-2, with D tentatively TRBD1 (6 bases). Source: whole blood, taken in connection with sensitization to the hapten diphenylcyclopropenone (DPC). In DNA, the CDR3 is TGTGCCAGCAGCCGAGGGGTTCCACAGGGAAGTGGGTATGGCTACACCTTC. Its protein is CASSRGVPQGSGYGYTF.